One TCR beta chain is described in this entry. The antigen remains unidentified. Per the germline V gene, CDR1 is SGHRS and CDR2 is YFSETQ. V was trimmed by 3 bases and J by 14 bases, leaving 14 bases between them. The CDR3 extends over 11 amino acids. The data were obtained in a study of CD8+ T cells in alopecia areata. Study-level results: Although TCR sharing was seen in mice, sharing across patients was less clear, possibly for HLA-related reasons. Besides other cells, scalp samples also yield sequences of resident alphabeta T cells from normal skin.

Extraction of RNA preceded its reverse transcription into cDNA, which served as the sequencing template. Repertoires were generated with immunoSEQ multiplex PCR, while TCRdb's copy carries only in-frame clones and drops some. Among 250,000 to 350,000 clones listed, 50% to 75% were seen once. Specified treatment: oral pan-JAK inhibitor, 5-10 mg twice daily. The receptor comes from a human donor with alopecia areata. The sequences come from CD4+ T cells sorted from blood, collected at week 52, from a patient treated with tofacitinib. The chain joins TRBV5-1 to TRBJ1-2; D gene uncertain. CDR3 residues: CASSSAVGITF. For the CDR3, the DNA is TGCGCCAGCAGCTCGGCGGTGGGGATTACCTTC.